This TCR beta chain was sequenced for a study of CD8 T cells in Susac syndrome. Reverse transcription of about 0.45 to 1 ug RNA was performed with random hexamers. TCRdb fed the immunoSEQ multiplex PCR reads into MiXCR, producing one record per CDR3 protein. The sample contains approximately 170,000 distinct CDR3 sequences, around 92% of which appear only once. TCR beta sequencing covered blood CD8+ and CD4+ T cells. The controls, all healthy donors, were matched for age and sex. CDR1 is SGDLS, CDR2 YYNGEE, per germline. CDR3 length: 16 amino acids. Trimming removed 3 bases at V and 13 bases at J, with 23 bases between.

This TCR came from a human donor in good health. The J gene is TRBJ1-6, the V gene TRBV9; D is undetermined. The sequenced material came from CD4+ T cells from PBMCs. The CDR3 DNA reads TGTGCCAGCAGCGCCCAGACCGGGCCATTACATGATCCCCTCCACTTT. Its translation is CASSAQTGPLHDPLHF. Drawing the rest from reference TRBV9 and TRBJ1-6, the complete variable domain is DSGVTQTPKHLITATGQRVTLRCSPRSGDLSVYWYQQSLDQGLQFLIQYYNGEERAKGNILERFSAQQFPDLHSELNLSSLELGDSALYFCASSAQTGPLHDPLHFGNGTRLTVT.